This TCR beta chain is from a study of blood T cell repertoires in COVID-19 (TCRdb year 2020). About the investigation overall: Samples covering the acute and convalescent phases of COVID-19 were provided by collaborators in the United States, Italy and Spain. The dataset comprised deeply sampled blood TCRbeta repertoires from subjects exposed to, actively infected with, or recovered from COVID-19. The material from the prospective study consisted of cDNA or gDNA derived from T cells, B-cell-depleted T cells, or PBMCs. Samples came from the ongoing ImmuneRACE study (first 160 participants) plus 1,254 subjects from 6 global collaborators. A freely available public database, intended as a resource for researchers studying the immune response to SARS-CoV-2, is where the repertoires were released. The sample metadata nearly always contained a de-identified subject ID, COVID-19 status, age in years and sex. Where available, HLA class I and class II types were taken from metadata supplied by the sample provider and were not determined by assay-based typing.

Whole blood was collected in K2EDTA tubes by collaborating institutions according to the institutions' own protocols. For TCRbeta analysis, collaborators shipped samples in one of three forms: frozen whole blood, isolated PBMCs, or DNA extracted from either of those sample types. To note about this clone: Its recognized antigen is unknown. Within one base of it there is no much larger clone, and no base qualities were kept.

The CDR3 contains 13 residues, cysteine and phenylalanine counted. The DNA shown is the 39-base CDR3, in frame from base 1. For CDR1 and CDR2, the germline V gene lists SNHLY and FYNNEI. Cut back by 6 bases and 6 bases, the V and J ends lie 14 bases apart. The research as a whole found: Clinical and demographic metadata were provided uncurated, with the amount varying by source and participant.

TCRbeta CDR3 regions were amplified from genomic DNA using the immunoSEQ Assay, a bias-controlled multiplex PCR. The source study handled its data this way. Within the assay, amplification of reference gene primers was used to estimate how many nucleated cells each sample contained. Sequence reads were collapsed and filtered to measure the absolute abundance of every unique TCRbeta CDR3 rearrangement. For each sample, productive Simpson clonality was calculated as the square root of Simpson's diversity index over productive rearrangements. Drawn from immuneACCESS, this table holds only the in-frame rearrangements with V and J called that TCRdb kept. Clones are partly lost; checked studies trace under half to an unresolved V gene and leave the rest unexplained. That table furnishes V, J and clone size, whereas the DNA furnished D and trimming. Counted in this sample were under 250,000 clones; approximately 88% of them appeared once. Clones ranked in the top ten supply around 30% of the sample.

The chain joins TRBV2 to TRBJ1-2; TRBD1 might be the D gene, on 5 matching bases. The receptor was derived from a man aged 40-50 years with acute or convalescent COVID-19. Sample: peripheral blood. The CDR3 region: CASRPDTVDGYTF. The DNA is TGTGCCAGCAGACCGGACACGGTAGATGGCTACACCTTC. Reference TRBV2 and TRBJ1-2 proteins supply the regions before and after the CDR3; the full variable domain is: EPEVTQTPSHQVTQMGQEVILRCVPISNHLYFYWYRQILGQKVEFLVSFYNNEISEKSEIFDDQFSVERPDGSNFTLKIRSTKLEDSAMYFCASRPDTVDGYTFGSGTRLTVV.